The 4 T cell receptor beta chains presented below share a single source sample, sequenced in a study of blood T cell repertoires in COVID-19. Assay used: immunoSEQ multiplex PCR; TCRdb lists only in-frame clones, some missing. The sample holds over 80,000 clones, roughly 76% seen once. Material: peripheral blood. These receptors all stem from a woman between 50 and 59 years old with acute or convalescent COVID-19.

The V and J genes are TRBV25-1 and TRBJ1-1; D not certain. The CDR3 contains 13 residues. V lost 2 bases to trimming and J lost 5 bases, with 9 bases between them. The germline CDR1 and CDR2 sequences are MGHDK and SYGVNS. In nucleotides, the CDR3 is TGTGCCAGCAGTGAAAGGAGAGCGACTGAAGCTTTCTTT. Translation gives CASSERRATEAFF.

The gene calls are TRBV6-5 and TRBJ2-7; 11 bases are shared with TRBD2. The germline V gene encodes CDR1 MNHEY and CDR2 SVGAGI. This CDR3 spans 15 amino acids. The trim removed 6 bases at V and 2 bases at J, leaving 6 bases unmatched. Here the CDR3 DNA reads TGTGCCAGCAGCTTTTCTAGCGGGGGGCCCTACGAGCAGTACTTC. Amino acid sequence: CASSFSSGGPYEQYF.

The V call is TRBV12-3 or TRBV12-4, the J call TRBJ1-2, with D possibly being TRBD1 (6 bases). This CDR3 has 12 amino acids. Trimming took off 7 bases at V and 6 bases at J, with 12 bases between the two ends. The DNA of the CDR3 is TGTGCCAGCACCGGGACATCGGATGGCTACACCTTC. Its translation: CASTGTSDGYTF.

This clone appeared once. The rearrangement joins TRBV7-9 to TRBJ1-2, with 8 bases that match TRBD1. Germline V CDR1 and CDR2: SEHNR, FQNEAQ (reference sequence). The CDR3 is 13 residues long. The trim removed 3 bases at V and 8 bases at J, leaving 5 bases unmatched. The CDR3 region is CASSFGQGRGYTF. CDR3 DNA sequence: TGTGCCAGCAGCTTTGGACAGGGTAGAGGCTACACCTTC.